The clone carrying this TCR beta chain was seen at least ten times. Its target is not known. This entry comes from a study of regulatory T cells in long-lasting Graves disease. Building of the TCR beta libraries involved iRepertoire HTBI primers and Arm-PCR of CDR3 regions. Each CDR3 protein is one row after TCRdb ran MiXCR on the multiplex PCR reads. Among 370,000 or so distinct CDR3 sequences listed, about 17% were seen once. General study findings and limits: Reduced TCR diversity was observed in persistent Graves' patients versus newly diagnosed patients. There was favoring of TRBV28, TRBJ1-2 and TRBJ2-5 in persistent disease.

This CDR3 is built from 14 residues. Unmatched junction bases numbered 5, after V lost 6 bases and J lost 3 bases. CDR1 is SNHLY, CDR2 FYNNEI, per germline. Time point noted: newly diagnosed GD, antithyroid drugs for less than 3 months. PBMC RNA served as the TCR library source. The sample was also linked to a second study, of T cells in Graves' hyperthyroidism and ophthalmopathy.

The clonotype was recovered from a woman younger than 35 with Graves disease. The chain links TRBV2 to TRBJ1-5; 7 bases map to TRBD1. Sequenced material: peripheral blood mononuclear cells (PBMCs), taken at new diagnosis, from a patient treated with antithyroid drugs. The CDR3 nucleotides are TGTGCCAGCAGAAGGGGACAGACCAATCAGCCCCAGCATTTT. It yields the protein CASRRGQTNQPQHF.